The 8 T cell receptor beta chains below were found in one sample sequenced in a study of blood T cells in healthy people across ages. A second PCR of roughly 7 to 11 cycles used a sample-barcoded 5' primer and a J-beta primer mix. TCRdb passed the 5' RACE reads through MiXCR, listing each CDR3 protein once. In the table there are 580,000 or so distinct CDR3 sequences, under 55% of which are singletons. Material: blood. The receptors stem from a man older than 75 in good health.

The chain has TRBV3-1 and TRBJ2-1; D is unresolved. Germline V gene data show CDR1 as LGHDT and CDR2 as YNNKEL (reference sequence). The V and J ends lost 4 bases and 0 bases respectively, with 10 bases between them. The CDR3 is 15 residues long. The CDR3 region has the DNA TGTGCCAGCAGCCGCCGCGGCAGCTCCTACAATGAGCAGTTCTTC. This gives the protein CASSRRGSSYNEQFF.

This CDR3 reads CSARVAASAYNEQFF. In nucleotides, the CDR3 is TGCAGTGCTAGAGTAGCGGCCTCTGCCTACAATGAGCAGTTCTTC. The gene calls are TRBV20-1 and TRBJ2-1, with a tentative D call TRBD2 (6 bases). The CDR3 runs to 15 residues. V was cut by 1 base and J by 2 bases, with 12 bases left in between. The germline CDR1 and CDR2 sequences are DFQATT and SNEGSKA (reference sequence).

This clonotype was counted ten times or more. The chain uses TRBV20-1 and TRBJ2-1; TRBD2 matches at 8 bases. Germline V gene lookup returns CDR1 DFQATT and CDR2 SNEGSKA (reference sequence). V shed 5 bases and J 4 bases; nucleotides not matched to a gene: 7. The CDR3 sequence is 14 residues long. CDR3 sequence: CSAPGVAGYNEQFF. The CDR3 coding sequence is TGCAGTGCTCCCGGGGTAGCGGGATACAATGAGCAGTTCTTC.

J is TRBJ2-5 and V is TRBV5-1, with a weak D call TRBD2 (6 bases). Looked up from germline, CDR1 is SGHRS and CDR2 is YFSETQ. The length of the CDR3 is 15 residues. V shed 2 bases and J shed 0 bases, with 11 bases lying between them. For the CDR3, the DNA is TGCGCCAGCAGCTTTGGAGGGGCGAACCAAGAGACCCAGTACTTC. Protein sequence: CASSFGGANQETQYF.

The chain recombines TRBV6-2 or TRBV6-3 with TRBJ2-3; a weak D match, TRBD1 (6 bases). There are 13 residues in the CDR3. V lost 6 bases to trimming and J lost 7 bases, with 14 bases between them. Germline CDR1 and CDR2: MNHEY and SVGEGT. CDR3 loop: CASSIDRPNTQYF. The CDR3 DNA reads as TGTGCCAGCAGCATCGACAGGCCCAATACGCAGTATTTT.

This clonotype showed up just a few times. The chain employs TRBV5-4 and TRBJ2-1; possibly TRBD2 for D (6 bases). The germline V gene has CDR1 SGHNT and CDR2 YYREEE (reference sequence). The CDR3 length is 16 residues. The V gene lost 5 bases and the J gene lost 0 bases, with 15 bases spanning the gap. DNA of the CDR3: TGTGCCAGCAGGCCTGGAGGGATTGCCTCCTACAATGAGCAGTTCTTC. It codes for CASRPGGIASYNEQFF. Variable domain in full (rest from reference TRBV5-4 and TRBJ2-1): ETGVTQSPTHLIKTRGQQVTLRCSSQSGHNTVSWYQQALGQGPQFIFQYYREEENGRGNFPPRFSGLQFPNYSSELNVNALELDDSALYLCASRPGGIASYNEQFFGPGTRLTVL.

The chain couples TRBV4-3 to TRBJ1-5; TRBD1 might be the D (5 bases). This CDR3 has 15 amino acids. Per germline, CDR1 LGHNA and CDR2 YSLEER. The V end lost 4 bases, the J end lost 3 bases, and 13 bases lay between the germline ends. CDR3 DNA sequence: TGCGCCAGCAGCCCAACGTCGGGGGTCAATCAGCCCCAGCATTTT. It codes for CASSPTSGVNQPQHF.

V gene TRBV28 combines with J gene TRBJ2-6; D uncertain. The CDR3 has 16 amino acids. V lost 3 bases, J lost 0 bases, and 9 bases lay in between. Germline CDR1 is MDHEN and CDR2 is SYDVKM. The CDR3 coding sequence is TGTGCCAGCAGTTTCCGGTTAACCTCTGGGGCCAACGTCCTGACTTTC. Its protein product is CASSFRLTSGANVLTF.